This T cell receptor (beta chain) was identified during a study of human T cells and chemical hapten exposure. As to time point: patch test 1, 2 weeks after DPC sensitization. Treatment reported: therapeutic diphenylcyclopropenone sensitization with weekly scalp DPC. Study results and caveats: With DPC sensitization, TCRs exceeding 1 in 1000 frequency showed no change. Expanded TCRs were compared with controls, and the expanded TCRs formed significantly more large CDR3 similarity clusters.

Germline V gene data show CDR1 as SNHLY and CDR2 as FYNNEI. V gave up 6 bases and J gave up 8 bases, with 11 bases separating them. CDR3 length equals 12 residues. TCRdb reanalysed the RACE reads using MiXCR and keeps one entry per CDR3 protein. The profile shows tens of thousands of distinct CDR3 sequences, about 10% of them singletons. This clonotype has a handful of counts. Its antigen remains unknown. The chain combines TRBV2 with TRBJ1-5; maybe TRBD1 (5 bases). This receptor was obtained from a woman in her fifties or sixties with alopecia areata. Some clones in this sample may be carry-over from other donors' samples. Sequences were derived from whole blood, sampled in connection with sensitization to the hapten diphenylcyclopropenone (DPC). The CDR3 coding sequence is TGTGCCAGCAGCACAGGTCGCGAGCCCCAGCATTTT. Translated: CASSTGREPQHF. Variable domain in full (rest from reference TRBV2 and TRBJ1-5): EPEVTQTPSHQVTQMGQEVILRCVPISNHLYFYWYRQILGQKVEFLVSFYNNEISEKSEIFDDQFSVERPDGSNFTLKIRSTKLEDSAMYFCASSTGREPQHFGDGTRLSIL.